These T cell receptor beta chains were read from a single sample in a study of CD8 T cells in Susac syndrome. Via MiXCR, TCRdb re-called the immunoSEQ multiplex PCR reads, giving one row per CDR3 protein. The table shows about 150,000 distinct CDR3 sequences, with approximately 95% occurring only once. The material sequenced was CD4+ T cells from PBMCs. The origin of the receptors is a human donor with Susac syndrome. CDR3s include the opening cysteine and the closing phenylalanine or tryptophan. The D gene is left open where the match is weak. Only part of the rows carry a size: once, few, many, or a class if the clone is expanded.

j_call d_call clone_size v_call cdr3_nt cdr3_aa
TRBJ2-1 TRBD2 once TRBV9 TGTGCCAGCACCCCTAGCGGGAGGGCCTACAATGAGCAGTTCTTC CASTPSGRAYNEQFF
TRBJ2-2 NA NA TRBV12-3/TRBV12-4 TGTGCCAGCAGTTTACTGCCCCTCGGCGGGGAGCTGTTTTTT CASSLLPLGGELFF
TRBJ1-6 NA NA TRBV20-1 TGCAGTGCTAGAACCGTGGGGTCACCCCTCCACTTT CSARTVGSPLHF
TRBJ1-1 TRBD1 NA TRBV29-1 TGCAGCGTCGACAGGGGGGGCCCAGAAGTTTTCTTT CSVDRGGPEVFF
TRBJ2-3 NA NA TRBV7-2 TGTGCCAGCAGCCTCAACTATCCCCCCCCCACAGATACGCAGTATTTT CASSLNYPPPTDTQYF
TRBJ2-5 TRBD1 NA TRBV20-1 TGCAGTGCTAGAGTACGGACAGGGGGAGGTGAGACCCAGTACTTC CSARVRTGGGETQYF
TRBJ2-7 NA NA TRBV6-6 TGTGCCAGCAGTGAGCGAATTCCCTCCTACGAGCAGTACTTC CASSERIPSYEQYF
TRBJ1-2 TRBD1 NA TRBV18 TGTGCCAGCTCACCGGACAGGGACGTCTTGGACGGCTACACCTTC CASSPDRDVLDGYTF
TRBJ2-3 TRBD2 NA TRBV20-1 TGCAGTGCTAGAGATGCCGCAATTCTAGCGGCTCTCGCAGATACGCAGTATTTT CSARDAAILAALADTQYF
TRBJ1-5 TRBD1 NA TRBV18 TGTGCCAGCTCGTTACAGGGGGCTCAGCCCCAGCATTTT CASSLQGAQPQHF
TRBJ1-3 NA NA TRBV25-1 TGTGCCAGCAGAGGTGACAGCCGCTCTGGAAACACCATATATTTT CASRGDSRSGNTIYF
TRBJ1-6 NA NA TRBV4-2 TGTGCCAGCAGCCAAGGCAATGCTGCACCCCTCCACTTT CASSQGNAAPLHF
TRBJ2-7 NA NA TRBV7-9 TGTGCCAGCAGGGGGGACAAACTCACCTACGAGCAGTACTTC CASRGDKLTYEQYF
TRBJ1-1 NA NA TRBV25-1 TGTGCCAGCAGTACCCAGGGCACTGAAGCTTTCTTT CASSTQGTEAFF
TRBJ1-2 NA NA TRBV7-2 TGTGCCAGCAGCTTACTCGGCGGGATCGGCTACACCTTC CASSLLGGIGYTF
TRBJ1-4 NA NA TRBV20-1 TGCAGTGCTAGAGTCCCTGGGGAGAGGGGAGGAAAACTGTTTTTT CSARVPGERGGKLFF
TRBJ1-2 NA NA TRBV7-9 TGTGCCAGCAGCTTAGAACAGGGTGGTCTCTATGGCTACACCTTC CASSLEQGGLYGYTF
TRBJ2-7 TRBD1 NA TRBV5-1 TGCGCCAGCAGCCGTCAGACAGGGCCCAACTACGAGCAGTACTTC CASSRQTGPNYEQYF
TRBJ2-5 TRBD2 NA TRBV7-2 TGTGCCAGCAGGCGGACTAGCGGTCAAGAGACCCAGTACTTC CASRRTSGQETQYF
TRBJ1-2 TRBD1 NA TRBV25-1 TGTGCCAGCAGTGCCGGACAGGGGGGGGAGTATGGCTACACCTTC CASSAGQGGEYGYTF
TRBJ2-7 NA NA TRBV29-1 TGCAGCGTTGATTTAGGGTACAGCTCCTACGAGCAGTACTTC CSVDLGYSSYEQYF
TRBJ1-1 NA NA TRBV25-1 TGTGCCAGCAGCAACAGGGCGAACACTGAAGCTTTCTTT CASSNRANTEAFF
TRBJ2-7 NA NA TRBV20-1 TGCAGTGCTAGTCTCGGGGACGAGCAGTACTTC CSASLGDEQYF
TRBJ1-1 NA NA TRBV29-1 TGCAGCGTTGAGCCTGGGGTTGGAGACACTGAAGCTTTCTTT CSVEPGVGDTEAFF
TRBJ2-7 TRBD2 NA TRBV13 TGTGCCAGCAGCTTAACTAGCGGGGGGCGAAGCGAGCAGTACTTC CASSLTSGGRSEQYF
TRBJ2-1 NA once TRBV3-1 TGTGCCAGCAGCCAAAGAGGGGGGGCAGTCAATGAGCAGTTCTTC CASSQRGGAVNEQFF
TRBJ2-1 TRBD2 once TRBV29-1 TGCAGCGCCCTCGGAGCGGGGGCTGTCTATGAGCAGTTCTTC CSALGAGAVYEQFF
TRBJ2-1 NA NA TRBV29-1 TGCAGCGTTATAAGGGGGGATACCTACAATGAGCAGTTCTTC CSVIRGDTYNEQFF
TRBJ2-1 NA NA TRBV20-1 TGCAGTCGGGGGACGACGGCGTACAATGAGCAGTTCTTC CSRGTTAYNEQFF
TRBJ2-3 TRBD2 NA TRBV6-4 TGTGCCAGCACCAAAGGGACTAGCGAGACAGATACGCAGTATTTT CASTKGTSETDTQYF
TRBJ2-6 NA NA TRBV5-1 TGCGCCAGCAGCTCACAGCGCTCTGGGGCCAACGTCCTGACTTTC CASSSQRSGANVLTF
TRBJ2-3 TRBD2 once TRBV4-2 TGTGCCAGCAGCCAAGATAGCGGGATAGGCACAGATACGCAGTATTTT CASSQDSGIGTDTQYF
TRBJ2-5 NA NA TRBV2 TGTGCTACTCCCTGGGCCCCGGGGCGCGGGCAAGAGACCCAGTACTTC CATPWAPGRGQETQYF
TRBJ2-3 TRBD2 NA TRBV9 TGTGCCAGCAGCGGAGCGGGAGCAGATACGCAGTATTTT CASSGAGADTQYF
TRBJ2-3 NA NA TRBV6-6 TGTGCCAGCAGTTATGGCCAGGCCTTAAGCACAGATACGCAGTATTTT CASSYGQALSTDTQYF
TRBJ2-5 NA NA TRBV5-1 TGCGCCAGCAGCTTGGGTGTAAAAGAGACCCAGTACTTC CASSLGVKETQYF
TRBJ2-1 NA NA TRBV7-2 TGTGCCAGCAGCTTAAGTAGCTCCTACAATGAGCAGTTCTTC CASSLSSSYNEQFF
TRBJ2-1 NA NA TRBV7-3 TGTGCCAGCAGCTTATCGGGACGGGAGCAGTTCTTC CASSLSGREQFF
TRBJ2-5 NA few TRBV11-2 TGTGCCAGCAGCCCATCTAGGGTGGAGACCCAGTACTTC CASSPSRVETQYF
TRBJ1-5 NA NA TRBV7-3 TGTGCCAGTCCTCTCAGCGTGATCCTTCAGCCCCAGCATTTT CASPLSVILQPQHF
TRBJ2-7 NA NA TRBV9 TGTGCCAGCAACCCCCGAGGAGGCGAGGACGAGCAGTACTTC CASNPRGGEDEQYF